This passage covers 20 T cell receptor beta chains from one sample sequenced in a study of cytomegalovirus exposure and HLA in healthy donors. Vbeta (60) and Jbeta (13) primers were used in the PCR. The repertoire was sequenced with immunoSEQ multiplex PCR; TCRdb's copy has only in-frame clones and lacks some. The data show some 120,000 clones, roughly 80% seen once. Sample: PBMCs. The receptors originated from a man in his thirties or forties in good health and CMV-seropositive.

This sequence joins TRBV27 and TRBJ2-3, with 8 positions matching TRBD2. Germline lookup yields CDR1 MNHEY and CDR2 SMNVEV (reference sequence). CDR3 length equals 16 residues. The ends lost 0 bases at V and 8 bases at J; junction bases unmatched: 10. In DNA, the CDR3 is TGTGCCAGCAGTTTATCCCGGGGACTAGGGAGTCTTACGCAGTATTTT. Translating it yields CASSLSRGLGSLTQYF.

The sample holds a few counts of this clone. V and J are TRBV6-4 and TRBJ2-4, with 11 nucleotides matching TRBD1. V gave up 2 bases and J gave up 10 bases; unmatched junction bases: 1. The CDR3 totals 13 residues. The germline CDR1 and CDR2 sequences are MRHNA and SNTAGT. The CDR3 DNA reads as TGTGCCAGCAGTGACGGGACAGGGGGGATTCAGTACTTC. Protein sequence: CASSDGTGGIQYF.

The chain is built from TRBV5-1 and TRBJ2-5; 7 bases match TRBD1. The CDR3 has 14 residues. With 4 bases clipped from V and 5 bases from J, the junction kept 8 bases outside the gene matches. The germline gives CDR1 SGHRS, CDR2 YFSETQ. The CDR3 loop is CASSIQDRRETQYF. The DNA for the CDR3 is TGCGCCAGCAGCATCCAGGACAGGAGGGAGACCCAGTACTTC.

V is TRBV9 and J is TRBJ2-7; 10 nucleotides match TRBD1. V trimming: 3 bases; J trimming: 5 bases; junction bases outside the gene matches: 8. This CDR3 is built from 15 residues. Germline V CDR1 and CDR2: SGDLS, YYNGEE. CDR3 nucleotide sequence: TGTGCCAGCAGCGCGAGGGGGACAGGGGACCACGAGCAGTACTTC. It encodes CASSARGTGDHEQYF.

The chain combines TRBV7-8 with TRBJ2-3, with D perhaps TRBD2 (6 bases). With 1 base removed from V and 2 bases from J, the gap between germline ends came to 22 bases. Germline V gives CDR1 SGHVS, CDR2 FQNEAQ. CDR3 length: 19 amino acids. CDR3 DNA sequence: TGTGCCAGCAGCTTAGTCAGTCGGACCGATAGCGGCCTCACAGATACGCAGTATTTT. This codes for CASSLVSRTDSGLTDTQYF.

The J gene is TRBJ1-1, the V gene TRBV5-1; TRBD1 aligns across 8 bases. V was clipped by 5 bases and J by 1 base; unmatched bases: 10. The CDR3 totals 16 residues. Germline lookup yields CDR1 SGHRS and CDR2 YFSETQ. For the CDR3, the DNA is TGCGCCAGCAGTTTTCACACCGGGACAGGGAACACTGAAGCTTTCTTT. This encodes CASSFHTGTGNTEAFF.

The chain joins TRBV5-6 to TRBJ2-3, with 9 bases that match TRBD1. Germline-derived CDR1 and CDR2 are SGHDT and YYEEEE. This CDR3 is built from 16 residues. V trimming: 3 bases; J trimming: 5 bases; junction bases outside the gene matches: 10. CDR3 residues: CASSYYNRGRGDTQYF. The CDR3 region has the DNA TGTGCCAGCAGCTACTATAACAGGGGGCGTGGAGATACGCAGTATTTT.

This clone showed up just a few times. This rearrangement joins TRBV2 to TRBJ1-5; D unclear. Trimming stripped 2 bases from V and 2 bases from J, with 7 bases between. The CDR3 is made up of 14 amino acids. Germline CDR1 is SNHLY and CDR2 is FYNNEI. The CDR3 DNA follows: TGTGCCAGCAGTGAAAGGCAGGGCAATCAGCCCCAGCATTTT. Encoded protein: CASSERQGNQPQHF.

The chain uses TRBV5-1 and TRBJ1-1, with D hard to call. V was shortened by 1 base and J by 1 base, with 8 bases between the two germline ends. This CDR3 region has 14 residues. Per the germline V gene, CDR1 is SGHRS and CDR2 is YFSETQ. DNA for the CDR3: TGCGCCAGCAGCTTGCGGTCCACGAACACTGAAGCTTTCTTT. Protein product: CASSLRSTNTEAFF.

The chain joins TRBV29-1 to TRBJ2-3; D remains unclear. The CDR3 runs to 13 residues. Germline lookup yields CDR1 SQVTM and CDR2 ANQGSEA. V dropped 0 bases and J dropped 4 bases, with 8 bases sitting between them. DNA for the CDR3: TGCAGCGTTGAAGAACAGAACGCAGATACGCAGTATTTT. Translation gives CSVEEQNADTQYF.

The chain links TRBV6-1 to TRBJ2-2; tentatively, D is TRBD2 (6 bases). Germline V gene data show CDR1 as MNHNS and CDR2 as SASEGT. Trimming took off 7 bases at V and 5 bases at J, with 14 bases between the two ends. There are 14 residues in the CDR3. CDR3 coding DNA: TGTGCCAGCATGGGGCGGAGGGAAACCGGGGAGCTGTTTTTT. It yields the protein CASMGRRETGELFF.

This chain connects TRBV9 to TRBJ1-1; 9 nucleotides line up with TRBD1. V shed 3 bases and J 3 bases; nucleotides not matched to a gene: 6. Germline V gives CDR1 SGDLS, CDR2 YYNGEE. This CDR3 spans 15 amino acids. The CDR3 here is CASSAQTGGHTEAFF. The CDR3 DNA follows: TGTGCCAGCAGCGCCCAGACAGGGGGGCACACTGAAGCTTTCTTT. Based on the CDR3 plus reference TRBV9 and TRBJ1-1, the full variable domain is DSGVTQTPKHLITATGQRVTLRCSPRSGDLSVYWYQQSLDQGLQFLIQYYNGEERAKGNILERFSAQQFPDLHSELNLSSLELGDSALYFCASSAQTGGHTEAFFGQGTRLTVV.

The gene calls are TRBV5-1 and TRBJ1-1; D is uncertain. CDR3 length equals 13 residues. The V end was cut by 0 bases, the J end by 11 bases, with 14 bases between. CDR1 is SGHRS, CDR2 YFSETQ, per germline. The CDR3 loop reads CASSLDNGVGAFF. The CDR3 coding sequence is TGCGCCAGCAGCTTGGACAACGGGGTGGGGGCTTTCTTT.

The CDR3 bases are TGTGCCAGCAGCTTAGCGGGGGCTGCTACAGATACGCAGTATTTT. Its translation is CASSLAGAATDTQYF. The chain is built from TRBV5-6 and TRBJ2-3; 8 nucleotides agree with TRBD2. CDR3 length: 15 residues. Germline-derived CDR1 and CDR2 are SGHDT and YYEEEE. The junction had 5 bases not matched to a gene; V was cut back by 2 bases and J by 3 bases.

The rearrangement uses TRBV28 and TRBJ2-3; 9 nucleotides line up with TRBD2. Trimming took 5 bases from V and 3 from J; bases not matched to a gene: 9. The CDR3 length is 16 residues. The germline gives CDR1 MDHEN, CDR2 SYDVKM. CDR3 loop: CASSPIGRGGTDTQYF. The CDR3 coding sequence is TGTGCCAGCAGTCCGATCGGGCGGGGGGGGACAGATACGCAGTATTTT.

This chain links TRBV7-3 with TRBJ1-2, with D perhaps matching TRBD1 (6 bases). CDR3 length: 13 amino acids. V was clipped by 2 bases and J by 8 bases, with 12 bases between them. In germline, CDR1 is SGHTA, CDR2 FQGTGA. The CDR3 DNA follows: TGTGCCAGCAGCTTAGGGCAGGGGAACGGCTACACCTTC. Translating it yields CASSLGQGNGYTF.

The chain joins TRBV6-1 to TRBJ1-5; 9 bases match TRBD1. Unmatched junction bases numbered 6, after V lost 6 bases and J lost 6 bases. The germline V gene has CDR1 MNHNS and CDR2 SASEGT. This CDR3 region has 14 residues. CDR3: CASRQGALGQPQHF. DNA of the CDR3: TGTGCCAGCAGACAGGGGGCGCTCGGTCAGCCCCAGCATTTT.

The rearrangement uses TRBV6-4 and TRBJ2-3; 9 positions agree with TRBD2. Germline CDR1 and CDR2: MRHNA and SNTAGT. The CDR3 is 16 residues long. V shed 0 bases, J shed 1 base, and the junction held 2 bases outside the gene matches. The CDR3 region has the DNA TGTGCCAGCAGTGACTCGGGCGGGGGGGGCACAGATACGCAGTATTTT. Translated, it gives CASSDSGGGGTDTQYF.

The chain couples TRBV19 to TRBJ1-4; 9 nucleotides line up with TRBD1. V lost 5 bases, J lost 14 bases, and 15 bases stayed unmatched. This CDR3 spans 15 amino acids. Looked up from germline, CDR1 is LNHDA and CDR2 is SQIVND (reference sequence). The CDR3 here is CASSPGQGNVRGLFF. The CDR3 nucleotides read TGTGCCAGTAGTCCGGGACAGGGAAACGTCCGGGGCCTGTTTTTT.

V usage is TRBV6-4 and J usage is TRBJ1-2; D gene unclear. Trimming cost V 0 bases and J 4 bases, with 9 bases left between them. The CDR3 has 14 residues. Per germline, CDR1 MRHNA and CDR2 SNTAGT. The CDR3 region has the DNA TGTGCCAGCAGTGACTCGTTAGGAGGCTATGGCTACACCTTC. Its translation: CASSDSLGGYGYTF.